Sequencing of this TCR beta chain was carried out in a study of T cell clonotyping in hematopoietic cell transplantation. Trimming removed 9 bases from V and 8 bases from J; junction bases left unmatched: 9. The CDR3 is 13 residues long. Germline V gene sequence: CDR1 ENHRY, CDR2 SYGVKD. This table comes from immunoSEQ multiplex PCR, and its TCRdb copy is limited to in-frame clones, with some not included. The table includes over 9,500 clones, more than 85% detected once. The sequenced sample was peripheral blood mononuclear cells. The chain employs TRBV10-3 and TRBJ1-2, with 10 positions matching TRBD1. The clonotype was recovered from a woman aged 50 to 60 in good health. Some clones in this sample may be carry-over from other donors' samples. As DNA, the CDR3 is TGTGCCATTCATCGACAGGGGGCGGAGGGCTACACCTTC. It encodes CAIHRQGAEGYTF.